This T cell receptor beta chain came from a study of OX40 agonist ivuxolimab in advanced cancers. The wider study: Ivuxolimab, an antibody that agonizes OX40 (CD134), was administered to the patients. A diagnosis of hepatocellular carcinoma, melanoma, renal cell or head and neck cancer was present in dose-escalation patients.

Notes on this clone: The target antigen is unknown.

Study-wide points: In CD8+ T cells, expanded clones were on average more numerous than in CD4+.

The germline V gene has CDR1 MNHEY and CDR2 SMNVEV (reference sequence). The J segment lost 9 bases and the V segment lost 6 bases, leaving 14 bases of the junction unmatched. The CDR3 is 14 residues long. TCRdb keeps only in-frame clones here, not all; method: immunoSEQ multiplex PCR. This sample has 20,000 to 25,000 clones, with about four fifths found just once. J is TRBJ2-7 and V is TRBV27; 7 positions match TRBD1. The sample here was CD4+ or CD8+ T cells sorted from blood, taken in a trial of the OX40 agonist ivuxolimab. This receptor was taken from an adult with an advanced solid tumor such as melanoma, head and neck, liver or kidney cancer. The CDR3 DNA reads TGTGCCAGCAGCCCCGGGACAGCGGAAGATCGGCAGTACTTC. This sequence encodes CASSPGTAEDRQYF.